This passage covers 23 T cell receptor beta chains from one sample sequenced in a study of blood T cells in healthy people across ages. A second PCR of about 7 to 12 cycles used a sample-barcoded 5' primer and a J-beta primer mix. One entry per CDR3 protein results from TCRdb running MiXCR on the 5' RACE reads. The table includes about 1,500,000 distinct CDR3 sequences, approximately 42% detected once. Sequenced sample: blood. The receptors here all came from a woman in her late teens or twenties in good health.

The gene calls are TRBV7-2 and TRBJ2-3; TRBD1 matches 10 bases. This CDR3 is built from 16 residues. CDR1 is SGHTA and CDR2 is FQGNSA in the germline V gene. V lost 5 bases, J lost 2 bases, and 7 bases stayed unmatched. The CDR3 DNA is TGTGCCAGCAGCCAACGGACAGGGGGGGCCACAGATACGCAGTATTTT. Translating gives CASSQRTGGATDTQYF.

This clonotype was seen a few times. V usage is TRBV4-1 and J usage is TRBJ2-4; 9 nucleotides match TRBD1. CDR1 MGHRA and CDR2 YSYEKL come from the germline V gene. J lost 1 base, V lost 1 base, and 2 bases had no gene match. CDR3 length: 16 residues. CDR3 loop: CASSQVGQGAKNIQYF. CDR3 nucleotide sequence: TGCGCCAGCAGCCAAGTCGGACAGGGGGCCAAAAACATTCAGTACTTC.

The chain uses TRBV7-8 and TRBJ1-2; a weak D match, TRBD1 (6 bases). V lost 5 bases and J lost 7, with 20 bases in between. CDR3 length equals 15 residues. Germline loops: CDR1 SGHVS, CDR2 FQNEAQ. The CDR3 here is CASSNPLRGSGGYTF. In DNA, the CDR3 is TGTGCCAGCAGCAACCCACTCAGGGGATCGGGTGGCTACACCTTC.

This clonotype appeared once. This chain's CDR3 is CATSRGRRDYEQYF. Written as DNA, the CDR3 is TGTGCCACCAGCAGAGGAAGGCGGGACTACGAGCAGTACTTC. The chain uses TRBV15 and TRBJ2-4, with a weak D call TRBD2 (6 bases). Judging by the DNA end, TRBJ2-7 fits better; the J call may be wrong. CDR1 is LNHNV and CDR2 is YYDKDF in the germline V gene (reference sequence). The CDR3 consists of 14 residues.

The gene calls are TRBV6-5 and TRBJ2-1; D is tentatively TRBD1 or TRBD2 (5 bases each). Germline V gene data show CDR1 as MNHEY and CDR2 as SVGAGI. The CDR3 consists of 17 residues. V dropped 2 bases and J dropped 10 bases, with 24 bases sitting between them. CDR3 DNA: TGTGCCAGCAGTTACCGAATATCCCGGGACGGCTCCTACGAGCAGTTCTTC. Translation gives CASSYRISRDGSYEQFF.

The rearrangement uses TRBV6-5 and TRBJ1-4; a possible D gene is TRBD1 (6 bases). Germline CDR1 is MNHEY and CDR2 is SVGAGI. The CDR3 has 12 residues. The V gene lost 6 bases and the J gene lost 7 bases, with 9 bases spanning the gap. The CDR3 nucleotides read TGTGCCAGCAGACAGGGACGTGAAAAACTGTTTTTT. Translated: CASRQGREKLFF.

This rearrangement joins TRBV6-2 or TRBV6-3 to TRBJ1-6; no clear D. The CDR3 sequence is 12 residues long. In germline, CDR1 is MNHEY, CDR2 SVGEGT. The V and J ends lost 1 base and 7 bases respectively, with 2 bases between them. The CDR3 DNA sequence: TGTGCCAGCAGTTACTTGAATTCACCCCTCCACTTT. Its translation: CASSYLNSPLHF.

The V gene is TRBV3-1, the J gene TRBJ2-7, with D hard to call. Germline CDR1 is LGHDT and CDR2 is YNNKEL (reference sequence). This CDR3 contains 14 residues. The ends were cut back, 7 bases at V and 0 bases at J, with 13 bases in the middle. DNA for the CDR3: TGTGCCAGCACCCTTGCAAGCGTCTCCTACGAGCAGTACTTC. It is translated as CASTLASVSYEQYF.

This rearrangement joins TRBV20-1 to TRBJ2-3; unclear D gene. CDR1 is DFQATT and CDR2 is SNEGSKA in the germline V gene (reference sequence). The CDR3 is made up of 14 amino acids. Trimming shortened V by 3 bases and J by 1 base, and 11 bases separated the two germline ends. The CDR3 loop is CSASPLLRTDTQYF. Here the CDR3 DNA reads TGCAGTGCTAGTCCCCTACTCCGCACAGATACGCAGTATTTT.

This chain connects TRBV7-8 to TRBJ2-7, with 7 bases aligning to TRBD1. V gave up 3 bases and J gave up 2 bases; unmatched junction bases: 7. Germline CDR1 and CDR2: SGHVS and FQNEAQ. The CDR3 is 15 amino acids. CDR3 protein: CASSLVPGQTYEQYF. The CDR3 DNA reads as TGTGCCAGCAGCTTGGTCCCGGGACAGACCTACGAGCAGTACTTC. The full variable domain, rest sourced from reference TRBV7-8 and TRBJ2-7, is GAGVSQSPRYKVAKRGQDVALRCDPISGHVSLFWYQQALGQGPEFLTYFQNEAQLDKSGLPSDRFFAERPEGSVSTLKIQRTQQEDSAVYLCASSLVPGQTYEQYFGPGTRLTVT.

This chain connects TRBV7-8 to TRBJ2-1; tentative D call: TRBD1 (6 bases). V was shortened by 0 bases and J by 9 bases, with 12 bases between the two germline ends. This CDR3 spans 14 amino acids. Germline V gene lookup returns CDR1 SGHVS and CDR2 FQNEAQ. DNA of the CDR3: TGTGCCAGCAGCTTAGCAGGGGGTCAGGGTGAGCAGTTCTTC. Translated: CASSLAGGQGEQFF. The full variable domain, rest sourced from reference TRBV7-8 and TRBJ2-1, is GAGVSQSPRYKVAKRGQDVALRCDPISGHVSLFWYQQALGQGPEFLTYFQNEAQLDKSGLPSDRFFAERPEGSVSTLKIQRTQQEDSAVYLCASSLAGGQGEQFFGPGTRLTVL.

The chain joins TRBV18 to TRBJ2-3; D tentatively reads TRBD1 or TRBD2 (5 bases each). The CDR3 covers 16 residues. V gave up 4 bases and J gave up 4 bases, with 18 bases separating them. CDR1 KGHSH and CDR2 LQKENI come from the germline V gene. The CDR3 bases are TGTGCCAGCTCACACCTGAAGGGACCCAGCGCAGATACGCAGTATTTT. Amino acids: CASSHLKGPSADTQYF.

The rearrangement uses TRBV6-2 or TRBV6-3 and TRBJ2-7; TRBD2 agrees at 10 bases. Germline loops: CDR1 MNHEY, CDR2 SVGEGT. V lost 1 base, J lost 5 bases, and 5 bases stayed unmatched. The CDR3 runs 15 residues. The CDR3 region is CASSYLPSGSNEQYF. The CDR3 nucleotides read TGTGCCAGCAGTTACTTGCCTAGCGGGAGTAACGAGCAGTACTTC.

The rearrangement links TRBV20-1 to TRBJ1-4; D unclear. The CDR3 extends over 13 amino acids. CDR1 and CDR2 from the germline V gene are DFQATT and SNEGSKA (reference sequence). The V end was cut by 5 bases, the J end by 8 bases, with 15 bases between. As DNA, the CDR3 is TGCAGTGCTTCCCGGGAGGGTACGGAAAAACTGTTTTTT. Its translation: CSASREGTEKLFF.

The chain couples TRBV10-3 to TRBJ2-2; D is possibly TRBD1 (6 bases). In germline, CDR1 is ENHRY, CDR2 SYGVKD. The ends were cut back, 3 bases at V and 1 base at J, with 9 bases in the middle. The CDR3 loop spans 15 amino acids. The CDR3 protein is CAISERQENTGELFF. CDR3 DNA sequence: TGTGCCATCAGTGAAAGACAGGAGAACACCGGGGAGCTGTTTTTT.

The chain joins TRBV5-1 to TRBJ2-5; 8 nucleotides line up with TRBD2. Germline lookup yields CDR1 SGHRS and CDR2 YFSETQ. The CDR3 consists of 16 residues. The junction had 12 bases not matched to a gene; V was cut back by 3 bases and J by 5 bases. The CDR3 DNA follows: TGCGCCAGCAGCTGGGGACTAGTCGGAATGAGTGAGACCCAGTACTTC. The encoded protein is CASSWGLVGMSETQYF.

The chain couples TRBV29-1 to TRBJ1-1; perhaps TRBD1 as D (5 bases). CDR3 length equals 14 residues. Between the trimmed V and J ends, which lost 7 bases and 4 bases, there was a span of 19 bases. Germline assignment: CDR1 SQVTM and CDR2 ANQGSEA. The CDR3, as DNA: TGCAGCGGAATCAACCAGGGATGGGGCACTGAAGCTTTCTTT. Translation gives CSGINQGWGTEAFF.

This clonotype has only a few counts. The chain is built from TRBV20-1 and TRBJ2-1; D gene uncertain. CDR1 and CDR2 from the germline V gene are DFQATT and SNEGSKA (reference sequence). Deletions cut 5 bases from V and 5 bases from J, with 13 bases between. The CDR3 totals 13 residues. The CDR3 spells CSALETQNNEQFF. The CDR3 DNA is TGCAGTGCTTTGGAGACACAGAACAATGAGCAGTTCTTC.

This clonotype was counted at least ten times. The rearrangement joins TRBV29-1 to TRBJ2-7, with D possibly being TRBD1 or TRBD2 (6 bases each). The CDR3 is 13 residues long. V lost 3 bases and J 7 bases, leaving 16 bases between the germline ends. Per germline, CDR1 SQVTM and CDR2 ANQGSEA. CDR3 sequence: CSVEEGGALEQYF. The CDR3 bases are TGCAGCGTTGAGGAGGGGGGCGCCTTGGAGCAGTACTTC.

The chain couples TRBV12-3 or TRBV12-4 to TRBJ1-4; no clear D. The V and J ends lost 5 bases and 11 bases respectively, with 12 bases between them. The CDR3 extends over 12 amino acids. This CDR3 is CASSHSSGKLFF. CDR3 sequence (DNA): TGTGCCAGCAGTCACAGTTCGGGGAAACTGTTTTTT.

This chain joins TRBV3-1 and TRBJ2-5, with D possibly being TRBD2 (7 bases). The CDR3 consists of 15 residues. Germline-derived CDR1 and CDR2 are LGHDT and YNNKEL (reference sequence). The V and J ends lost 0 bases and 11 bases respectively, with 19 bases between them. The DNA of the CDR3 is TGTGCCAGCAGCCAAGATGGGGGTTGGGGGGGCCAGCAGTACTTC. Encoded protein: CASSQDGGWGGQQYF.

The chain links TRBV28 to TRBJ1-5; a possible D gene is TRBD1 (5 bases). Germline CDR1 reads MDHEN; CDR2 reads SYDVKM. The CDR3 length is 12 residues. Deletions cut 9 bases from V and 5 bases from J, with 11 bases between. This CDR3 is CASDSDYQPQHF. The CDR3 bases are TGTGCCAGTGACAGCGACTATCAGCCCCAGCATTTT.

This chain connects TRBV9 to TRBJ2-7; D could derive from TRBD1 or TRBD2 (5 bases each). CDR1 and CDR2 (germline): SGDLS, YYNGEE. V was pared by 2 bases and J by 10 bases, with 28 bases between. CDR3 length equals 17 residues. CDR3 sequence reads: CASSVSRAVFLRVAQYF. The CDR3 coding sequence is TGTGCCAGCAGCGTCAGCAGGGCCGTCTTTCTGAGGGTGGCCCAGTACTTC.